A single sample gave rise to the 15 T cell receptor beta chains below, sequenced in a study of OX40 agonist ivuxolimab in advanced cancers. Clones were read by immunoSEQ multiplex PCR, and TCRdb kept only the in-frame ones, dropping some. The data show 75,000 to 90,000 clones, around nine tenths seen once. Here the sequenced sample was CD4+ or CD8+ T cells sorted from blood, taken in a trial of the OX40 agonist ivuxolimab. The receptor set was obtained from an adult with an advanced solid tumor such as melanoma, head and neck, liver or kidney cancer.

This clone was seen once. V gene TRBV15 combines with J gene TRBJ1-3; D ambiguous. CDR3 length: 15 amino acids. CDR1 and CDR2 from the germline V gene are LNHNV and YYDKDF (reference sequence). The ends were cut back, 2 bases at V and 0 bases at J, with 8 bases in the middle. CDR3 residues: CATSRSAASGNTIYF. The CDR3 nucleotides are TGTGCCACCAGCAGATCTGCAGCCTCTGGAAACACCATATATTTT.

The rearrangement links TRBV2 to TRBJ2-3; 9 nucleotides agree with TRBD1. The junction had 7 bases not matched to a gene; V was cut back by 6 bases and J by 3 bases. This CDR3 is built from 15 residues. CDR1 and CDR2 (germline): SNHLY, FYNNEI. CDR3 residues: CASRLTGGGTDTQYF. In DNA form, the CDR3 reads TGTGCCAGCAGGTTGACAGGGGGGGGAACAGATACGCAGTATTTT.

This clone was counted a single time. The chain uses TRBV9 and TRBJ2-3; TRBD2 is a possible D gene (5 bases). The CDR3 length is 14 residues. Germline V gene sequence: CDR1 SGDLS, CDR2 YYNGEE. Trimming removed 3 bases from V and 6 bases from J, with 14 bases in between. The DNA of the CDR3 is TGTGCCAGCAGCGCTGTACCCCGCGGGGATACGCAGTATTTT. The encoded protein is CASSAVPRGDTQYF. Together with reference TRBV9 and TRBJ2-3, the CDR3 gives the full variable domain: DSGVTQTPKHLITATGQRVTLRCSPRSGDLSVYWYQQSLDQGLQFLIQYYNGEERAKGNILERFSAQQFPDLHSELNLSSLELGDSALYFCASSAVPRGDTQYFGPGTRLTVL.

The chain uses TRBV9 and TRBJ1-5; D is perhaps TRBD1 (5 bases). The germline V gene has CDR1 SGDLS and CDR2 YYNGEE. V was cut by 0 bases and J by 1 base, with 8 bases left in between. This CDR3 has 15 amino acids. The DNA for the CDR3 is TGTGCCAGCAGCGTAGGGGGCGCGAGCAATCAGCCCCAGCATTTT. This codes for CASSVGGASNQPQHF.

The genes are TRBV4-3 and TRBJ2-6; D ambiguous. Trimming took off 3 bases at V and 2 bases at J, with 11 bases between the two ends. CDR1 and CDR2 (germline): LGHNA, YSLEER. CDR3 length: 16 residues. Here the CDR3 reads CASSQSASTGANVLTF. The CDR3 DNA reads TGCGCCAGCAGCCAGTCGGCCAGCACTGGGGCCAACGTCCTGACTTTC.

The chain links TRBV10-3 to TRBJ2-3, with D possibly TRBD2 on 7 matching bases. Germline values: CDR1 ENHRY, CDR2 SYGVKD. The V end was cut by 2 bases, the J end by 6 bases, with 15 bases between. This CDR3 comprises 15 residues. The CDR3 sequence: CAISERGGDQDTQYF. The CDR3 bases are TGTGCCATCAGTGAGCGAGGGGGGGACCAGGATACGCAGTATTTT.

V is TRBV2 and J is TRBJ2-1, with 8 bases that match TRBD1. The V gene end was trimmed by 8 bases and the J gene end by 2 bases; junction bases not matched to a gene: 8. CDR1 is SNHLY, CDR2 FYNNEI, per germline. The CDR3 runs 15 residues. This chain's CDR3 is CASCRQGIAYNEQFF. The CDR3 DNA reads TGTGCCAGCTGCAGACAGGGGATAGCCTACAATGAGCAGTTCTTC.

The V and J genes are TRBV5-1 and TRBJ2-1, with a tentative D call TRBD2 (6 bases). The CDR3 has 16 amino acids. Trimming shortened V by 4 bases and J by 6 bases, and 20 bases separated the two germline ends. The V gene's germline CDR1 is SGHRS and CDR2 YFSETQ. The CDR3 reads CASSPEGLKGFNEQFF. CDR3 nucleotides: TGCGCCAGCAGCCCGGAGGGGCTCAAAGGGTTCAATGAGCAGTTCTTC.

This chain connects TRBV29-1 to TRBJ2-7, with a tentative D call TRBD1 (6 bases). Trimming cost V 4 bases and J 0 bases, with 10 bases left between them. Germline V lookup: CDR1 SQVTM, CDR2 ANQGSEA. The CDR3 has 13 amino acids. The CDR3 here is CSVGRGNSYEQYF. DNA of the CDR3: TGCAGCGTTGGCAGGGGCAACTCCTACGAGCAGTACTTC.

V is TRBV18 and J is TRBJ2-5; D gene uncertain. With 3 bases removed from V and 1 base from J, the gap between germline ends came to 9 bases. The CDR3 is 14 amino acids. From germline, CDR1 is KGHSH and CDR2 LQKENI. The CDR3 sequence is CASSPQRTQETQYF. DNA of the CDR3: TGTGCCAGCTCACCCCAGAGGACCCAAGAGACCCAGTACTTC.

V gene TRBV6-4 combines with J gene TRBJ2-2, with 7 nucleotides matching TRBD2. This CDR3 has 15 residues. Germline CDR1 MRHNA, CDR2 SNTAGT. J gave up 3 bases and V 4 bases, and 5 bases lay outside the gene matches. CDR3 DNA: TGTGCCAGCAGTGGAGGTAGCGGGTACACCGGGGAGCTGTTTTTT. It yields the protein CASSGGSGYTGELFF.

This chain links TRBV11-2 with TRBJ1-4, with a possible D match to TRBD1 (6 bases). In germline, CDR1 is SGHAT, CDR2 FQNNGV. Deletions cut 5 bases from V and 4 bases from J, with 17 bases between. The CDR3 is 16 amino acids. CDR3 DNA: TGTGCCAGCAGCCCAAGGAGGACAGCGTTTAATGAAAAACTGTTTTTT. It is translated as CASSPRRTAFNEKLFF.

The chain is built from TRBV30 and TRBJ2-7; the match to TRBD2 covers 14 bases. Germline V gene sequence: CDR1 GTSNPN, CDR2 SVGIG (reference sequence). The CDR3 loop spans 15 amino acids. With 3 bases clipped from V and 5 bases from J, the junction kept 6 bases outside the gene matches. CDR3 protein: CAWSPGTSGGDEQYF. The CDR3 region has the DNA TGTGCCTGGAGCCCCGGGACTAGCGGGGGCGACGAGCAGTACTTC. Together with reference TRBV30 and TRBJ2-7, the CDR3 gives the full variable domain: SQTIHQWPATLVQPVGSPLSLECTVEGTSNPNLYWYRQAAGRGLQLLFYSVGIGQISSEVPQNLSASRPQDRQFILSSKKLLLSDSGFYLCAWSPGTSGGDEQYFGPGTRLTVT.

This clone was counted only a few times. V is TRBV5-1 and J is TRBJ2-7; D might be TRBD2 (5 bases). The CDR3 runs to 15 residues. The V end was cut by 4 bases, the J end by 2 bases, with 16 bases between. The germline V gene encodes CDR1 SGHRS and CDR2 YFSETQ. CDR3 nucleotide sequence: TGCGCCAGCAGCCCACTAGAAGGGTTACCCTACGAGCAGTACTTC. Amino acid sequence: CASSPLEGLPYEQYF.

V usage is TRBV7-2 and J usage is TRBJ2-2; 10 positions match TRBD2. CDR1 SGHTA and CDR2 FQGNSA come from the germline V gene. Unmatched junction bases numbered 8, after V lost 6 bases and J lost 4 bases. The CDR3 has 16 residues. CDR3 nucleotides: TGTGCCAGCAGTCGGCCCGGGACTAGCGCCACCGGGGAGCTGTTTTTT. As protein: CASSRPGTSATGELFF.